This entry lists 22 T cell receptor beta chains sequenced from one sample in a study of shared clonotypes between healthy human individuals. Repertoires were generated with immunoSEQ multiplex PCR, while TCRdb's copy carries only in-frame clones and drops some. The table has over 300,000 clones, about nine tenths seen once; the top ten hold 16%. The sample was memory CD8+ T cells sorted from blood. Subset meaning: CD45RO+ cells pooled with CCR7-negative TemRA cells. All receptors come from a man between 18 and 35 years old in good health.

This chain connects TRBV2 to TRBJ1-2; TRBD1 is a possible D gene (6 bases). Germline assignment: CDR1 SNHLY and CDR2 FYNNEI. V gave up 5 bases and J gave up 8 bases, with 21 bases separating them. CDR3 length equals 15 residues. For the CDR3, the DNA is TGTGCCAGCAGTACCGGGCGCTCCACAGGGTCAGGCTACACCTTC. Protein: CASSTGRSTGSGYTF.

Turning to this clone: The same CDR3 arises from other DNA sequences in this sample as well. The gene calls are TRBV7-9 and TRBJ1-1, with D possibly TRBD1 on 5 matching bases. The length of the CDR3 is 15 residues. V lost 0 bases, J lost 0 bases, and 8 bases lay in between. Germline CDR1 is SEHNR and CDR2 is FQNEAQ (reference sequence). This CDR3 is CASSLAQGLNTEAFF. The CDR3, as DNA: TGTGCCAGCAGCTTAGCTCAGGGATTGAACACTGAAGCTTTCTTT.

This chain joins TRBV27 and TRBJ1-1; the D gene is possibly TRBD1 (6 bases). The CDR3 is 16 residues long. CDR1 and CDR2 from the germline V gene are MNHEY and SMNVEV (reference sequence). V gave up 5 bases and J gave up 1 base, with 17 bases separating them. The chain's CDR3 is CASSLTGGGWNTEAFF. The CDR3 DNA reads as TGTGCCAGCAGTCTTACGGGGGGCGGGTGGAACACTGAAGCTTTCTTT.

The chain carries TRBV4-1 and TRBJ2-7; TRBD2 might be the D (6 bases). The V end was cut by 0 bases, the J end by 3 bases, with 12 bases between. CDR1 is MGHRA and CDR2 is YSYEKL in the germline V gene. This CDR3 has 15 residues. For the CDR3, the DNA is TGCGCCAGCAGCCAAGACCGGACTACCTACTACGAGCAGTACTTC. Protein sequence: CASSQDRTTYYEQYF.

The chain joins TRBV11-2 to TRBJ2-5; D gene unclear. Trimming removed 5 bases from V and 0 bases from J, with 13 bases in between. The CDR3 contains 15 residues. CDR1 and CDR2 (germline): SGHAT, FQNNGV. This chain's CDR3 is CASSPGSLYQETQYF. The CDR3 region has the DNA TGTGCCAGCAGCCCCGGGTCACTGTACCAAGAGACCCAGTACTTC. Filled out from reference TRBV11-2 and TRBJ2-5, the complete variable domain reads EAGVAQSPRYKIIEKRQSVAFWCNPISGHATLYWYQQILGQGPKLLIQFQNNGVVDDSQLPKDRFSAERLKGVDSTLKIQPAKLEDSAVYLCASSPGSLYQETQYFGPGTRLLVL.

This chain connects TRBV6-5 to TRBJ2-2, with D possibly being TRBD1 (5 bases). This CDR3 has 14 amino acids. V was trimmed by 9 bases and J by 3 bases, leaving 14 bases between them. Germline assignment: CDR1 MNHEY and CDR2 SVGAGI. The CDR3 sequence is CARRTRAHTGELFF. The DNA for the CDR3 is TGTGCCAGAAGGACACGCGCTCACACCGGGGAGCTGTTTTTT.

This clone was recorded once. The chain uses TRBV28 and TRBJ2-5, with TRBD1 identical over 7 bases. Trimming cost V 7 bases and J 1 base; bases outside gene matches: 6. The CDR3 runs to 14 residues. Germline CDR1 reads MDHEN; CDR2 reads SYDVKM. DNA for the CDR3: TGTGCCAGCAAGGGCAGGGGGTTCCAAGAGACCCAGTACTTC. Protein sequence: CASKGRGFQETQYF.

This chain links TRBV4-2 with TRBJ2-2; tentative D call: TRBD2 (6 bases). Germline-derived CDR1 and CDR2 are LGHNA and YNFKEQ. This CDR3 contains 16 residues. With 3 bases removed from V and 0 bases from J, the gap between germline ends came to 11 bases. The chain's CDR3 is CASSQGWGANTGELFF. CDR3 nucleotides: TGTGCCAGCAGCCAGGGTTGGGGGGCGAACACCGGGGAGCTGTTTTTT.

This chain joins TRBV5-4 and TRBJ2-7, with 8 nucleotides matching TRBD2. The CDR3 extends over 15 amino acids. V lost 0 bases, J lost 1 base, and 3 bases stayed unmatched. CDR1 is SGHNT and CDR2 is YYREEE in the germline V gene (reference sequence). DNA for the CDR3: TGTGCCAGCAGCTTGGGAACTAGCGGTTCCTACGAGCAGTACTTC. Translated: CASSLGTSGSYEQYF.

This chain joins TRBV27 and TRBJ2-1; either TRBD1 or TRBD2 may fit D (5 bases each). V lost 6 bases to trimming and J lost 4 bases, with 16 bases between them. Germline assignment: CDR1 MNHEY and CDR2 SMNVEV (reference sequence). The CDR3 spans 15 residues. The CDR3 region has the DNA TGTGCCAGCAGCCCCTTTTGGGACGGATACAATGAGCAGTTCTTC. As protein: CASSPFWDGYNEQFF.

V is TRBV19 and J is TRBJ2-7; tentatively, D is TRBD1 (5 bases). Germline V gives CDR1 LNHDA, CDR2 SQIVND (reference sequence). Between the trimmed V and J ends, which lost 3 bases and 5 bases, there was a span of 14 bases. This CDR3 contains 14 residues. DNA for the CDR3: TGTGCCAGTAGTATTGACAGTAGGAGCGACGAGCAGTACTTC. Translation: CASSIDSRSDEQYF.

This clone was seen just once. The chain is built from TRBV2 and TRBJ2-7, with D unresolved. The CDR3 contains 12 residues. V was cut by 8 bases and J by 4 bases, with 12 bases left in between. CDR1 SNHLY and CDR2 FYNNEI come from the germline V gene. The CDR3 DNA follows: TGTGCCAGCCAGAGACACCTGTACGAGCAGTACTTC. It yields the protein CASQRHLYEQYF.

This chain joins TRBV7-9 and TRBJ2-1; D may be TRBD2 (6 bases). V lost 11 bases to trimming and J lost 9 bases, with 29 bases between them. Germline V gene lookup returns CDR1 SEHNR and CDR2 FQNEAQ (reference sequence). The CDR3 extends over 16 amino acids. The CDR3 protein is CAVYGGVGTRAGEQFF. The DNA of the CDR3 is TGTGCCGTTTACGGGGGAGTCGGAACCAGAGCGGGTGAGCAGTTCTTC.

CDR3 region: CAWSSGLAGGQDTQYF. The CDR3 nucleotides read TGTGCCTGGAGTTCCGGACTAGCGGGGGGGCAAGATACGCAGTATTTT. This chain joins TRBV30 and TRBJ2-3, with 15 positions matching TRBD2. CDR1 is GTSNPN and CDR2 is SVGIG in the germline V gene (reference sequence). V lost 2 bases and J lost 5; bases outside the gene matches: 5. This CDR3 is 16 amino acids long.

Notes on this clone: Germline and junction disagree at one end, which may indicate a read error. The chain couples TRBV2 to TRBJ1-2; 7 bases are a match to TRBD1. This CDR3 has 9 residues. Germline V gene data show CDR1 as SNHLY and CDR2 as FYNNEI. Here the CDR3 reads CASGQDHIF. CDR3 sequence (DNA): TGTGCCAGCGGACAGGACCACATATTC. Based on the CDR3 plus reference TRBV2 and TRBJ1-2, the full variable domain is EPEVTQTPSHQVTQMGQEVILRCVPISNHLYFYWYRQILGQKVEFLVSFYNNEISEKSEIFDDQFSVERPDGSNFTLKIRSTKLEDSAMYFCASGQDHIFGSGTRLTVV.

This rearrangement joins TRBV7-8 to TRBJ2-1; TRBD2 agrees at 8 bases. The CDR3 covers 17 residues. Germline V CDR1 and CDR2: SGHVS, FQNEAQ. V was clipped by 5 bases and J by 10 bases; unmatched bases: 19. In DNA form, the CDR3 reads TGTGCCAGCAGCAACCCGCCGGGACTAGGGGCAGGTAGGGAGCAGTTCTTC. This gives the protein CASSNPPGLGAGREQFF.

The chain employs TRBV5-6 and TRBJ2-7, with D hard to call. The CDR3 totals 12 residues. Germline CDR1 SGHDT, CDR2 YYEEEE. With 3 bases removed from V and 2 bases from J, the gap between germline ends came to 6 bases. The DNA of the CDR3 is TGTGCCAGCAGCTCTCTACCCTACGAGCAGTACTTC. Amino acids: CASSSLPYEQYF.

DNA of the CDR3: TGTGCCAGCAGTTGGGGGAATCAGCCCCAGCATTTT. Amino acid sequence: CASSWGNQPQHF. The chain recombines TRBV2 with TRBJ1-5; perhaps TRBD1 as D (5 bases). The CDR3 extends over 12 amino acids. Trimming stripped 5 bases from V and 4 bases from J, with 6 bases between. CDR1 SNHLY and CDR2 FYNNEI come from the germline V gene.

The V call is TRBV6-5, the J call TRBJ1-1; TRBD1 is a possible D gene (5 bases). V was shortened by 10 bases and J by 1 base, with 10 bases between the two germline ends. This CDR3 comprises 12 residues. The germline V gene has CDR1 MNHEY and CDR2 SVGAGI. The CDR3 coding sequence is TGTGCCACACACCAGGGGAACACTGAAGCTTTCTTT. Its protein is CATHQGNTEAFF.

The V gene is TRBV29-1, the J gene TRBJ2-1; 12 nucleotides match TRBD2. Trimming removed 1 base from V and 0 bases from J; junction bases left unmatched: 4. The CDR3 has 17 residues. Germline assignment: CDR1 SQVTM and CDR2 ANQGSEA. The CDR3 spells CSVEGLAGVISYNEQFF. The DNA of the CDR3 is TGCAGCGTTGAAGGACTAGCGGGGGTGATCTCCTACAATGAGCAGTTCTTC.

This CDR3 reads CASSQELGAGNQPQHF. The CDR3 region has the DNA TGCGCCAGCAGCCAAGAGTTGGGGGCTGGCAATCAGCCCCAGCATTTT. The chain links TRBV4-1 to TRBJ1-5; D is possibly TRBD1 (6 bases). The CDR3 is 16 residues long. V lost 0 bases, J lost 2 bases, and 11 bases lay in between. Germline values: CDR1 MGHRA, CDR2 YSYEKL.

This clone has just one count. The chain combines TRBV27 with TRBJ1-6; 7 bases match TRBD1. The CDR3 has 15 amino acids. Germline V gene lookup returns CDR1 MNHEY and CDR2 SMNVEV (reference sequence). The V and J ends lost 5 bases and 6 bases, in that order; junction bases with no gene match: 7. The CDR3 region is CASSPPTGANSPLHF. The CDR3 coding sequence is TGTGCCAGCAGTCCCCCTACAGGGGCTAATTCACCCCTCCACTTT.